The rows below give T cell receptor beta chains drawn from one sample of a study of cytomegalovirus exposure and HLA in healthy donors. Assay: immunoSEQ multiplex PCR; the TCRdb copy retains only in-frame clones and omits some. The sample has fewer than 200,000 clones, about 80% seen once. The sample comprised PBMCs. These receptors were taken from a woman in her fifties or sixties in good health and CMV-seronegative. CDR3s include the opening cysteine and the closing phenylalanine or tryptophan. A D gene is named only where the DNA matches it firmly. Size is omitted from some rows. Given values are once, few, many or a class for expanded clones.

CDR3 DNA	CDR3 protein	clone size	D gene	V gene	J gene
TGCGCCAGCAGCAAACTCGCCGGGGGAAACACCATATATTTT	CASSKLAGGNTIYF	-	-	TRBV4-1	TRBJ1-3
TGTGCCAGCAGCCCCACAGGGGCGGTGGGAGGAAACACCATATATTTT	CASSPTGAVGGNTIYF	few	TRBD1	TRBV9	TRBJ1-3
TGTGCCAGCAGCTCCGGGGGCGGGGGGGCGGATATACAAGAGACCCAGTACTTC	CASSSGGGGADIQETQYF	-	TRBD2	TRBV7-2	TRBJ2-5
TGTGCCAGCAGCCAGACAGGGTACGAGCAGTACTTC	CASSQTGYEQYF	-	TRBD1	TRBV4-2	TRBJ2-7
TGTGCCAGCAGTTTCTTAGGAGTGAACACTGAAGCTTTCTTT	CASSFLGVNTEAFF	-	-	TRBV28	TRBJ1-1
TGTGCCAGCAGGTCCGTCCGAACTAGTGGCTACACCTTC	CASRSVRTSGYTF	-	-	TRBV28	TRBJ1-2
TGTGCCAGCAGCGTAGCGGGGGTTGGAGAGACCCAGTACTTC	CASSVAGVGETQYF	-	TRBD2	TRBV5-6	TRBJ2-5
TGTGCCATCTCAGGGAATGGAAACACCATATATTTT	CAISGNGNTIYF	-	-	TRBV10-3	TRBJ1-3
TGCGCCAGCAGCCAAGAAATGAGGGGAGGGAATGAGCAGTTCTTC	CASSQEMRGGNEQFF	-	TRBD2	TRBV4-1	TRBJ2-1
TGTGCCAGCAGCTTAAACCCCCGTACTAGGTTCGGGGAGCTGTTTTTT	CASSLNPRTRFGELFF	-	-	TRBV7-2	TRBJ2-2
TGTGCCAGTAGTATCACTAATCCCAACGGGGGAAATGGCTACACCTTC	CASSITNPNGGNGYTF	-	-	TRBV19	TRBJ1-2
TGTGCCAGCAGCCTCGGACAGAGCTATGGCTACACCTTC	CASSLGQSYGYTF	few	-	TRBV27	TRBJ1-2
TGCGCCAGCAGCCAAGAGAGGACTAGCGGGGGCACAGATACGCAGTATTTT	CASSQERTSGGTDTQYF	-	TRBD2	TRBV4-3	TRBJ2-3
TGTGCCAGCTCTGGTGGGGGCGGCGGGAGTCAGCCCCAGCATTTT	CASSGGGGGSQPQHF	-	-	TRBV6-1	TRBJ1-5
TGTGCCAGCAGCTTAGATGGTGGGGGGACCAACCCCTACGAGCAGTACTTC	CASSLDGGGTNPYEQYF	-	-	TRBV11-2	TRBJ2-7
TGCAGCGCCGGGGGGGGGAGGGATACGCAGTATTTT	CSAGGGRDTQYF	-	TRBD2	TRBV29-1	TRBJ2-3
TGTGCCAGCAGTTCATGGACTAGCGGGGGGTACGAGCAGTACTTC	CASSSWTSGGYEQYF	-	TRBD2	TRBV6-5	TRBJ2-7
TGTGCCAGCAGTGGGGGGACAGGGCTCAATGAGCAGTTCTTC	CASSGGTGLNEQFF	-	TRBD1	TRBV6-1	TRBJ2-1
TGTGCCAACGGGACTAGCGGGGCGGGAGAGACCCAGTACTTC	CANGTSGAGETQYF	once	TRBD2	TRBV19	TRBJ2-5
TGTGCCAGCAGCAACGGATTAGCGCCTCAAGAGACCCAGTACTTC	CASSNGLAPQETQYF	-	-	TRBV9	TRBJ2-5
TGTGCCAGCAGTTCCCCGACAGGGGCAGGAAACATTCAGTACTTC	CASSSPTGAGNIQYF	-	TRBD1	TRBV6-6	TRBJ2-4
TGTGCCAGCAGTTTACAGGGTTGGTCCTACGAGCAGTACTTC	CASSLQGWSYEQYF	few	-	TRBV28	TRBJ2-7
TGCGCCAGCAGCCAAGGACAGGGGAATGAAAAACTGTTTTTT	CASSQGQGNEKLFF	-	TRBD1	TRBV4-1	TRBJ1-4
TGCGCCAGCAGCGAACAGGGGGCCTATGGCTACACCTTC	CASSEQGAYGYTF	-	TRBD1	TRBV5-1	TRBJ1-2
TGTGCCAGCAGCTTAGCGGAGGATACGCAGTATTTT	CASSLAEDTQYF	-	-	TRBV7-6	TRBJ2-3
TGCGCCAGCAGTGAGTCCCGGCCGGGACAGGGTTACGAGCAGTACTTC	CASSESRPGQGYEQYF	-	TRBD1	TRBV10-2	TRBJ2-7
TGTGCCAGAAGCTTAATGGGACTAGCTATATCTAGCACAGATACGCAGTATTTT	CARSLMGLAISSTDTQYF	-	-	TRBV7-5	TRBJ2-3
TGTGCCAGCAGCTTCTTGGACAGGGCCAACCAGCCCCAGCATTTT	CASSFLDRANQPQHF	few	TRBD1	TRBV7-2	TRBJ1-5
TGTGCCAGCAGTGTATACGGGGAAAACACCATATATTTT	CASSVYGENTIYF	-	-	TRBV2	TRBJ1-3
TGTGCCAGCAGCTTCACCCTCCGGGACAGGGCCTACGAGCAGTACTTC	CASSFTLRDRAYEQYF	-	TRBD1	TRBV28	TRBJ2-7
TGTGCCAGCAGTTTATCGGCTAGCGGGAGGACAGAGACCCAGTACTTC	CASSLSASGRTETQYF	-	TRBD2	TRBV6-5	TRBJ2-5
TGTGCCAGCAGCTTAGTGGGGACAGAAGAGACCCAGTACTTC	CASSLVGTEETQYF	-	TRBD1	TRBV7-2	TRBJ2-5